A selection of T cell receptor beta chains follows, all from one sample in a study of blood T cell repertoires in COVID-19. Sequenced by immunoSEQ multiplex PCR; TCRdb stores in-frame clones only, minus some. Of about 160,000 clones listed, approximately 79% are singletons. Sequences were obtained from peripheral blood. Receptors originate from a woman between 40 and 50 years old with COVID-19, enrolled during active disease. Both conserved end residues are trimmed from each CDR3. Fields, in order: CDR3 protein, V gene.

CDR3 protein: ASSNLQEGAGNTIY
V gene: TRBV3-1/TRBV3-2

CDR3 protein: ATTNLEAVGDTQY
V gene: TRBV15

CDR3 protein: ASKMGVQETQY
V gene: TRBV19

CDR3 protein: ASSPGHSGNTIY
V gene: TRBV11-2

CDR3 protein: ASKQQGHNEKLF
V gene: TRBV2

CDR3 protein: ATSWGGPAELF
V gene: TRBV15

CDR3 protein: ASSLTGTAYNEQF
V gene: TRBV5-1

CDR3 protein: ASSIRQGRPTGELF
V gene: TRBV7-8

CDR3 protein: ASSQITPDEQF
V gene: TRBV4-1

CDR3 protein: ASSQDPRGADTQY
V gene: TRBV3-1/TRBV3-2

CDR3 protein: ASSTGGGNTIY
V gene: TRBV18

CDR3 protein: ASSFGTGSRNEQF
V gene: TRBV5-1

CDR3 protein: ASSPQGAYYEQY
V gene: TRBV11-2

CDR3 protein: ASSFGTPKPREQF
V gene: TRBV7-3

CDR3 protein: ASSLFEQTYNEQF
V gene: TRBV5-5

CDR3 protein: SAVGETQY
V gene: TRBV20-1

CDR3 protein: ASSPYPGAPNYGYT
V gene: TRBV3-1/TRBV3-2

CDR3 protein: ASRPSGTAAQPQH
V gene: TRBV2

CDR3 protein: ASTPLGQGVQVTNEKLF
V gene: TRBV19

CDR3 protein: ASSVGGVTDTQY
V gene: TRBV9

CDR3 protein: ASSYTSGEQF
V gene: TRBV6-5

CDR3 protein: ASSRTGAEQF
V gene: TRBV12-3/TRBV12-4

CDR3 protein: ASSVAWTSNSPLH
V gene: TRBV9

CDR3 protein: SARTGNGNTIY
V gene: TRBV29-1

CDR3 protein: ASRDRGGTEAF
V gene: TRBV6-5

CDR3 protein: ASIPGLYTGELF
V gene: TRBV6-5

CDR3 protein: ASRYQGNGYT
V gene: TRBV19

CDR3 protein: ASSFPGTGYTDTQY
V gene: TRBV5-6

CDR3 protein: ATSREYEGMAPYNEQF
V gene: TRBV15

CDR3 protein: ASSQGKGGRNTGELF
V gene: TRBV4-1

CDR3 protein: ASSLGGQGSNEQY
V gene: TRBV28

CDR3 protein: ASSQDPRTTRNEQF
V gene: TRBV4-1

CDR3 protein: ASGSGGAGNQPQH
V gene: TRBV6-5

CDR3 protein: ASSRGDTEAF
V gene: TRBV10-2

CDR3 protein: ASSLSGTLQETQY
V gene: TRBV7-9

CDR3 protein: ASSQRLAVWATQY
V gene: TRBV14

CDR3 protein: ASSTDRGSQETQY
V gene: TRBV2

CDR3 protein: ASSSTSGPYNEQF
V gene: TRBV5-1

CDR3 protein: ASSQDAGGSSGANVLT
V gene: TRBV4-1

CDR3 protein: ASSGLAGTFTGELF
V gene: TRBV6-1

CDR3 protein: ATSEGLGGREQF
V gene: TRBV24-1

CDR3 protein: ASSFYSGANVLT
V gene: TRBV5-1

CDR3 protein: ASSPGLTDTQY
V gene: TRBV18

CDR3 protein: AWRRMTGIPPDTQY
V gene: TRBV30

CDR3 protein: ASSESFTGRQPQH
V gene: TRBV10-2

CDR3 protein: ASSDGTGSYNSPLH
V gene: TRBV2

CDR3 protein: ASSERGPWDSPLH
V gene: TRBV2

CDR3 protein: ASSFRRVYNEQF
V gene: TRBV5-6

CDR3 protein: ASSLTSPTGSNTEAF
V gene: TRBV28

CDR3 protein: ASSVEGLQETQY
V gene: TRBV9

CDR3 protein: ASGTVNTEAF
V gene: TRBV3-1/TRBV3-2

CDR3 protein: ASSQTKAGLNTDTQY
V gene: TRBV14

CDR3 protein: ASTDRLGEDTQY
V gene: TRBV5-1

CDR3 protein: ASRPGLAGTRGNEQF
V gene: TRBV19

CDR3 protein: ASSPGQNNEQF
V gene: TRBV18

CDR3 protein: ASIRESPPYNEQF
V gene: TRBV6-5

CDR3 protein: ASSLGSLADTQY
V gene: TRBV7-2

CDR3 protein: ASSLGGRVQPQH
V gene: TRBV7-8

CDR3 protein: ASSVLWNTEAF
V gene: TRBV9

CDR3 protein: ASSQDPSVRYGYT
V gene: TRBV4-2